The text below deals with one TCR beta chain. This entry comes from a study of T cells in Graves' hyperthyroidism and ophthalmopathy. The germline V gene encodes CDR1 LNHDA and CDR2 SQIVND (reference sequence). The CDR3 runs 17 residues. V gave up 4 bases and J gave up 8 bases, with 23 bases separating them. TCR beta CDR3 regions were amplified from RNA. The HTBI primer set served for first-round RT-PCR of the TCR CDR3. Each CDR3 protein gets one entry after TCRdb re-called the multiplex PCR reads with MiXCR. The profile covers more than 450,000 distinct CDR3 sequences, with just under 20% appearing a single time and 47% taken by the ten largest.

Sequenced: blood. V gene TRBV19 combines with J gene TRBJ2-2; a weak D match, TRBD1 (7 bases). This receptor was obtained from a middle-aged man with Graves' ophthalmopathy. The CDR3: CASSTGDIDREAGELFF. The DNA of the CDR3 is TGTGCCAGTAGTACGGGGGACATCGACAGGGAAGCAGGGGAGCTGTTTTTT. Full variable domain (missing parts from reference TRBV19 and TRBJ2-2): DGGITQSPKYLFRKEGQNVTLSCEQNLNHDAMYWYRQDPGQGLRLIYYSQIVNDFQKGDIAEGYSVSREKKESFPLTVTSAQKNPTAFYLCASSTGDIDREAGELFFGEGSRLTVL.